The 26 T cell receptor beta chains listed next were all sequenced from one sample in a study of control samples from healthy donors and cancer patients. Sequencing was performed with immunoSEQ multiplex PCR; in TCRdb, only in-frame clones are kept and a portion is missing. Of 100,000 or so clones in the sample, 83% are singletons; the top ten hold over 10%. The sequencing sample was made of blood. These receptors were collected from a woman in her fifties or sixties in good health.

Of note for this clone: Other DNA sequences in the same sample also yield this CDR3. This chain links TRBV14 with TRBJ2-3, with 9 nucleotides matching TRBD1. Trimming took 6 bases from V and 1 from J; bases not matched to a gene: 2. The CDR3 runs to 14 residues. Germline-derived CDR1 and CDR2 are SGHDN and FVKESK. DNA for the CDR3: TGTGCCAGCAGTCGGACAGGGGGCACAGATACGCAGTATTTT. It translates to CASSRTGGTDTQYF.

J is TRBJ2-7 and V is TRBV5-4; the D gene is possibly TRBD2 (6 bases). Trimming left V 4 bases short and J 6 bases short, with 17 bases between. Germline V lookup: CDR1 SGHNT, CDR2 YYREEE (reference sequence). The CDR3 is made up of 14 amino acids. CDR3 region: CASSLKEGMREQYF. The DNA for the CDR3 is TGTGCCAGCAGCCTCAAGGAGGGCATGCGCGAGCAGTACTTC.

The chain joins TRBV19 to TRBJ2-1; no reliable D call. Germline-derived CDR1 and CDR2 are LNHDA and SQIVND (reference sequence). The CDR3 is 12 residues long. The V gene lost 3 bases and the J gene lost 5 bases, with 5 bases spanning the gap. This CDR3 is CASSIADNEQFF. The CDR3 DNA reads TGTGCCAGTAGTATTGCAGACAATGAGCAGTTCTTC.

The chain recombines TRBV30 with TRBJ1-4, with 9 bases identical to TRBD1. The CDR3 runs to 14 residues. Looked up from germline, CDR1 is GTSNPN and CDR2 is SVGIG (reference sequence). V was clipped by 2 bases and J by 8 bases; unmatched bases: 6. The CDR3 DNA follows: TGTGCCTGGAGTAGGGACAGGGCCGAAGAAAAACTGTTTTTT. Its protein is CAWSRDRAEEKLFF.

This clone was counted a single time. This chain uses TRBV18 with TRBJ1-5; D not resolved. The germline V gene has CDR1 KGHSH and CDR2 LQKENI. V dropped 0 bases and J dropped 6 bases, with 9 bases sitting between them. The CDR3 sequence is 14 residues long. CDR3 protein: CASSPPGLGQPQHF. Here the CDR3 DNA reads TGTGCCAGCTCACCACCGGGGTTGGGTCAGCCCCAGCATTTT.

On this clone: This CDR3 is also generated by other DNA sequences in the sample. The chain uses TRBV5-4 and TRBJ2-7; 7 bases line up with TRBD1. Trimming removed 4 bases from V and 1 base from J; junction bases left unmatched: 8. The CDR3 covers 15 residues. Germline CDR1 reads SGHNT; CDR2 reads YYREEE (reference sequence). CDR3 protein: CASSPPGQSSYEQYF. The CDR3 DNA is TGTGCCAGCAGCCCCCCGGGACAGAGTTCCTACGAGCAGTACTTC.

The V and J genes are TRBV9 and TRBJ2-7; D remains unclear. Germline CDR1 is SGDLS and CDR2 is YYNGEE. Trimming stripped 0 bases from V and 2 bases from J, with 12 bases between. CDR3 length: 15 amino acids. The CDR3 is CASSVDLDSPYEQYF. CDR3 sequence (DNA): TGTGCCAGCAGCGTAGATTTGGATAGTCCCTACGAGCAGTACTTC.

The chain couples TRBV7-6 to TRBJ2-5, with unresolved D. The CDR3 is made up of 13 amino acids. V lost 0 bases and J 1 base, leaving 3 bases between the germline ends. Germline V gene sequence: CDR1 SGHVS, CDR2 FNYEAQ. The DNA for the CDR3 is TGTGCCAGCAGCTTAGCGTCCCAAGAGACCCAGTACTTC. Translated: CASSLASQETQYF.

The chain links TRBV7-8 to TRBJ2-3; TRBD2 matches 11 bases. Germline lookup yields CDR1 SGHVS and CDR2 FQNEAQ. J was trimmed by 1 base and V by 2 bases; bases with no gene match: 5. CDR3 length: 17 amino acids. The CDR3 protein is CASSLRTSGSGTDTQYF. The CDR3 coding sequence is TGTGCCAGCAGCTTACGGACTAGCGGGTCCGGCACAGATACGCAGTATTTT.

The genes are TRBV9 and TRBJ1-1; D gene uncertain. The CDR3 length is 14 residues. Trimming removed 0 bases from V and 5 bases from J, with 11 bases in between. The germline V gene encodes CDR1 SGDLS and CDR2 YYNGEE. CDR3 in amino acids: CASSVVGFGTEAFF. The CDR3 DNA follows: TGTGCCAGCAGCGTAGTGGGCTTTGGGACTGAAGCTTTCTTT.

The chain carries TRBV7-2 and TRBJ2-1, with 8 bases lining up with TRBD1. V was clipped by 0 bases and J by 5 bases; unmatched bases: 3. Germline V gene sequence: CDR1 SGHTA, CDR2 FQGNSA. This CDR3 has 15 residues. In DNA, the CDR3 is TGTGCCAGCAGCTTAGCGCAGGGGGCGCACAATGAGCAGTTCTTC. Its translation is CASSLAQGAHNEQFF.

This chain uses TRBV5-4 with TRBJ1-2; D is ambiguous. The germline V gene encodes CDR1 SGHNT and CDR2 YYREEE (reference sequence). This CDR3 comprises 14 residues. V lost 2 bases, J lost 0 bases, and 8 bases lay in between. CDR3 DNA: TGTGCCAGCAGCTTTGATGGAGCTAACTATGGCTACACCTTC. It yields the protein CASSFDGANYGYTF.

This chain connects TRBV5-4 to TRBJ2-1; D is uncertain. The CDR3 has 13 amino acids. Trimming took off 6 bases at V and 7 bases at J, with 14 bases between the two ends. CDR1 is SGHNT and CDR2 is YYREEE in the germline V gene (reference sequence). DNA for the CDR3: TGTGCCAGCATCGCGCCTAGTGGTAATGAGCAGTTCTTC. This gives the protein CASIAPSGNEQFF.

V usage is TRBV11-2 and J usage is TRBJ2-3, with 7 bases fitting TRBD2. The trim removed 3 bases at V and 6 bases at J, leaving 9 bases unmatched. CDR1 is SGHAT, CDR2 FQNNGV, per germline. The CDR3 sequence is 15 residues long. CDR3 bases: TGTGCCAGCAGCTTTCGGGGGAGGGCCTCCGATACGCAGTATTTT. Translation: CASSFRGRASDTQYF.

This chain connects TRBV29-1 to TRBJ1-1; a weak D match, TRBD1 (5 bases). This CDR3 comprises 14 residues. The V and J ends lost 4 bases and 5 bases respectively, with 17 bases between them. Per the germline V gene, CDR1 is SQVTM and CDR2 is ANQGSEA. The CDR3 protein is CSVGGFQGRTEAFF. CDR3 in DNA: TGCAGCGTTGGCGGGTTCCAGGGAAGGACTGAAGCTTTCTTT.

The chain combines TRBV5-1 with TRBJ2-2, with TRBD2 matching 8 bases. The V segment lost 4 bases and the J segment 2 bases; nucleotides outside the gene matches: 4. CDR3 length: 15 residues. Germline V gene lookup returns CDR1 SGHRS and CDR2 YFSETQ. Written as DNA, the CDR3 is TGCGCCAGCAGCCACGGACTAGCCAACACCGGGGAGCTGTTTTTT. It codes for CASSHGLANTGELFF.

The rearrangement uses TRBV4-2 and TRBJ1-2; D might be TRBD1 (5 bases). CDR1 and CDR2 (germline): LGHNA, YNFKEQ. The CDR3 has 14 residues. With 0 bases removed from V and 8 bases from J, the gap between germline ends came to 13 bases. As DNA, the CDR3 is TGTGCCAGCAGCCAAGACGGGGGACGAGGAGGCTACACCTTC. Translation: CASSQDGGRGGYTF.

This clone appeared a few times. The rearrangement uses TRBV7-3 and TRBJ2-3, with 7 nucleotides matching TRBD2. The V gene's germline CDR1 is SGHTA and CDR2 FQGTGA. The CDR3 runs to 16 residues. Trimming took 1 base from V and 2 from J; bases not matched to a gene: 6. In DNA, the CDR3 is TGTGCCAGCAGCTTAATTGGCGGGAGCCTCACAGATACGCAGTATTTT. Residues: CASSLIGGSLTDTQYF.

In this sample, this clone turned up a few times. The CDR3 here is CASSLSTGPTDTQYF. The DNA of the CDR3 is TGTGCCAGCAGTTTATCGACAGGGCCGACCGATACGCAGTATTTT. The V gene is TRBV27, the J gene TRBJ2-3; 7 nucleotides line up with TRBD1. The germline V gene encodes CDR1 MNHEY and CDR2 SMNVEV (reference sequence). With 0 bases clipped from V and 6 bases from J, the junction kept 6 bases outside the gene matches. The CDR3 has 15 residues.

The chain has TRBV7-8 and TRBJ2-3, with 9 bases identical to TRBD2. V gave up 3 bases and J gave up 0 bases; unmatched junction bases: 13. The CDR3 extends over 19 amino acids. Per germline, CDR1 SGHVS and CDR2 FQNEAQ. This chain's CDR3 is CASSFDAPGLAASTDTQYF. CDR3 nucleotides: TGTGCCAGCAGCTTTGACGCACCGGGACTAGCAGCTAGCACAGATACGCAGTATTTT.

This chain connects TRBV30 to TRBJ2-7; D might be TRBD2 (7 bases). From germline, CDR1 is GTSNPN and CDR2 SVGIG (reference sequence). With 1 base removed from V and 9 bases from J, the gap between germline ends came to 16 bases. The CDR3 is 13 residues long. CDR3 residues: CAWSDAGERGQYF. For the CDR3, the DNA is TGTGCCTGGAGTGACGCAGGGGAGCGGGGGCAGTACTTC.

V is TRBV6-5 and J is TRBJ1-1, with D uncertain. The CDR3 has 13 amino acids. Germline assignment: CDR1 MNHEY and CDR2 SVGAGI. Trimming removed 5 bases from V and 8 bases from J, with 15 bases in between. The CDR3 is CASSLQPSLEAFF. CDR3 DNA: TGTGCCAGCAGTCTCCAACCGTCCCTAGAAGCTTTCTTT.

This chain links TRBV11-2 with TRBJ1-1; D gene uncertain. Per germline, CDR1 SGHAT and CDR2 FQNNGV. This CDR3 is 12 amino acids long. Trimming shortened V by 0 bases and J by 8 bases, and 7 bases separated the two germline ends. The CDR3 DNA is TGTGCCAGCAGCTTAGATGCGACAGAAGCTTTCTTT. This encodes CASSLDATEAFF.

The chain joins TRBV7-2 to TRBJ1-4; 11 positions agree with TRBD1. The CDR3 extends over 17 amino acids. Germline assignment: CDR1 SGHTA and CDR2 FQGNSA. J lost 4 bases, V lost 5 bases, and 9 bases had no gene match. The CDR3 nucleotides read TGTGCCAGCAGCAAAACCGGACAGGGGGCTAATAATGAAAAACTGTTTTTT. Translation gives CASSKTGQGANNEKLFF.

The chain joins TRBV5-1 to TRBJ2-1; 11 positions agree with TRBD2. The CDR3 covers 15 residues. The junction had 5 bases not matched to a gene; V was cut back by 0 bases and J by 9 bases. CDR1 SGHRS and CDR2 YFSETQ come from the germline V gene. The CDR3 DNA is TGCGCCAGCAGCTTGGCTAGCGGGGGGCGTGGTGAGCAGTTCTTC. Translated, it gives CASSLASGGRGEQFF.

The chain employs TRBV20-1 and TRBJ1-5; 8 bases map to TRBD1. The trim removed 4 bases at V and 8 bases at J, leaving 1 base unmatched. Germline CDR1 reads DFQATT; CDR2 reads SNEGSKA (reference sequence). The CDR3 covers 11 residues. CDR3 DNA: TGCAGTGCTAACAGGGGGGAGCCCCAGCATTTT. Protein: CSANRGEPQHF.